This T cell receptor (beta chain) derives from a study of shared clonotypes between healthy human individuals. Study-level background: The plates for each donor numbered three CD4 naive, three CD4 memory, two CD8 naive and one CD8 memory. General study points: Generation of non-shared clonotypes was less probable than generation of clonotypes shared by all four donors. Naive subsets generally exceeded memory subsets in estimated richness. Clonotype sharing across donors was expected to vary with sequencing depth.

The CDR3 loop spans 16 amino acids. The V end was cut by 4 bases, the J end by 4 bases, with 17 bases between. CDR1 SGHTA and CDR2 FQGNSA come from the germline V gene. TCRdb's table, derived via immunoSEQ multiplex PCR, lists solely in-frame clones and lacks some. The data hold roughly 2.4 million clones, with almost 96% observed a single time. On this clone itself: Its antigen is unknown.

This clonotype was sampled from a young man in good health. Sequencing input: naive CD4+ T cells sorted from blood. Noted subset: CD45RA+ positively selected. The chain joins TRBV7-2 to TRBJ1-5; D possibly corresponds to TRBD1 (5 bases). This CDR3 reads CASSSRSGLSNQPQHF. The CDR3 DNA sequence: TGTGCCAGCAGCTCCCGGTCAGGGCTGTCTAATCAGCCCCAGCATTTT.